This TCR beta chain derives from a study of shared clonotypes between healthy human individuals. Overall study results and limits: Clonotypes that were shared across a handful of donors made up roughly 5.2% of naive CD4 clonotypes. The expectation was that sequencing depth would affect clonotype sharing among donors. Compared with memory subsets, naive subsets generally had larger estimated richness. Non-shared clonotypes had lower generation probabilities than those shared by all four donors.

Concerning this clone: Its antigen remains unknown.

As defined, naive CD8 cells were CD45RO-negative and positively selected for CCR7, with terminally differentiated effector memory CD45RA+ cells excluded. This table comes from immunoSEQ multiplex PCR, and its TCRdb copy is limited to in-frame clones, with some not included. The profile shows hundreds of thousands of clones, around 96% of them singletons. Trimming took 6 bases from V and 8 from J; bases not matched to a gene: 11. Germline assignment: CDR1 MNHEY and CDR2 SMNVEV (reference sequence). The CDR3 consists of 14 residues. Input material: naive CD8+ T cells sorted from blood. The chain carries TRBV27 and TRBJ1-1, with 8 bases aligning to TRBD1. This clonotype was obtained from a woman aged 30 to 39 in good health. CDR3 loop: CASRIHGTGLEAFF. As DNA, the CDR3 is TGTGCCAGCAGGATACACGGGACAGGCCTCGAAGCTTTCTTT.